The clone carrying this TCR beta chain was seen more than once but under ten times. Other DNA sequences in the sample encode the same CDR3. These data are taken from a study of PD-L1 blockade in urothelial cancer. Study summary: Male sex and bladder-origin urothelial cancer were recorded for twenty-five of 29 patients.

The assay was immunoSEQ multiplex PCR, and TCRdb's table has in-frame clones only and misses some. The repertoire has over 40,000 clones, roughly 82% of them found once; the top ten carry roughly 3.2%. The CDR3 runs to 15 residues. The V end lost 0 bases, the J end lost 5 bases, and 12 bases lay between the germline ends. Germline values: CDR1 SGDLS, CDR2 YYNGEE. The source material was PBMCs, sampled around atezolizumab (anti-PD-L1) treatment. This sequence was found in a man aged 65-85 years with urothelial cancer. The V call is TRBV9, the J call TRBJ2-4; D perhaps matches TRBD2 (6 bases). CDR3 in amino acids: CASSVDPWGENIQYF. CDR3 nucleotide sequence: TGTGCCAGCAGCGTAGACCCCTGGGGGGAAAACATTCAGTACTTC.